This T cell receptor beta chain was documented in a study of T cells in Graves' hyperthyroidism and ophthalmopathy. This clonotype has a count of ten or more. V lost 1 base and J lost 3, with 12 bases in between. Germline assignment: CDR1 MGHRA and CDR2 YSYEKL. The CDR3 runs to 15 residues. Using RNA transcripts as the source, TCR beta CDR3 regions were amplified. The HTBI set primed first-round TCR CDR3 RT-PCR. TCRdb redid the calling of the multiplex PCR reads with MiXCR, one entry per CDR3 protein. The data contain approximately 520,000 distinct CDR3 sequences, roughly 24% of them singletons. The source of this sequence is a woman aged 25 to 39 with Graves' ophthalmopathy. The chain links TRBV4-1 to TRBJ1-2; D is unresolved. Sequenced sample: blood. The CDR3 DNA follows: TGCGCCAGCAGCCAAGTCGGCAGAAGGGACTATGGCTACACCTTC. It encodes CASSQVGRRDYGYTF.